These T cell receptor beta chains were read from a single sample in a study of OX40 agonist ivuxolimab in advanced cancers. Data came from immunoSEQ multiplex PCR; TCRdb stores just in-frame clones and leaves some out. The sample has under 75,000 clones, around nine tenths seen once; the top ten hold 0.75% to 0.9%. Source: CD4+ or CD8+ T cells sorted from blood, taken in a trial of the OX40 agonist ivuxolimab. Every receptor here comes from an adult with an advanced solid tumor such as melanoma, head and neck, liver or kidney cancer. Each CDR3 is given with its conserved first and last residue. D genes are given only for firm matches. Only some rows state a clone size, as once, few, many or a class for expanded clones.

d_call j_call clone_size v_call cdr3_aa cdr3_nt
- TRBJ2-2 - TRBV12-5 CASGLVLRSLTNTGELFF TGTGCTAGTGGTTTGGTACTGAGATCCCTCACGAACACCGGGGAGCTGTTTTTT
- TRBJ2-7 once TRBV7-6 CASSLLVDHEQYF TGTGCCAGCAGCTTGTTGGTGGATCACGAGCAGTACTTC
- TRBJ2-7 - TRBV5-1 CASSQGIGAYEQYF TGCGCCAGCAGCCAGGGCATCGGGGCCTACGAGCAGTACTTC
- TRBJ2-2 few TRBV6-6 CASSYPTSGELFF TGTGCCAGCAGTTACCCGACGTCCGGGGAGCTGTTTTTT
TRBD2 TRBJ2-5 - TRBV5-1 CASSLAPTSGLETQYF TGCGCCAGCAGCTTGGCCCCGACTAGCGGACTAGAGACCCAGTACTTC
- TRBJ1-1 - TRBV30 CAWSGQTVTEAFF TGTGCCTGGAGTGGGCAGACTGTCACTGAAGCTTTCTTT
- TRBJ1-1 - TRBV18 CASSPLEGNTEAFF TGTGCCAGCTCACCACTTGAGGGGAACACTGAAGCTTTCTTT
- TRBJ2-6 - TRBV18 CASSPNRRAGRSGANVLTF TGTGCCAGCTCACCGAATCGCAGGGCGGGTCGGTCTGGGGCCAACGTCCTGACTTTC
- TRBJ2-5 few TRBV7-2 CASSFKETQYF TGTGCCAGCAGCTTCAAAGAGACCCAGTACTTC
- TRBJ1-2 - TRBV6-1 CASRHTGLYGYTF TGTGCCAGCAGACATACAGGGCTCTATGGCTACACCTTC
- TRBJ1-1 - TRBV30 CAWSVLVPGVMAFF TGTGCCTGGAGTGTACTAGTCCCGGGGGTGATGGCTTTCTTT
TRBD2 TRBJ2-7 - TRBV19 CASSLLAGGYEQYF TGTGCCAGTAGCCTACTAGCGGGAGGTTACGAGCAGTACTTC
- TRBJ2-5 - TRBV18 CASSLNVQGRETQYF TGTGCCAGCTCACTCAACGTACAGGGAAGGGAGACCCAGTACTTC
- TRBJ1-6 - TRBV15 CATSRDTVYNSPLHF TGTGCCACCAGCAGAGACACAGTGTATAATTCACCCCTCCACTTT
- TRBJ1-1 once TRBV29-1 CSVEDQGRSNTEAFF TGCAGCGTTGAAGATCAGGGGAGATCGAACACTGAAGCTTTCTTT
- TRBJ2-2 - TRBV6-4 CASSEHTRGELFF TGTGCCAGCAGCGAACACACCAGGGGGGAGCTGTTTTTT
- TRBJ1-1 - TRBV5-4 CASSLLQGNTEAFF TGTGCCAGCAGCCTCCTACAGGGGAACACTGAAGCTTTCTTT
- TRBJ2-5 - TRBV18 CASSRSGQETQYF TGTGCCAGCTCAAGGTCAGGTCAAGAGACCCAGTACTTC
- TRBJ1-2 - TRBV27 CASSLTGSYGYTF TGTGCCAGCAGTTTGACAGGTAGCTATGGCTACACCTTC
TRBD2 TRBJ2-7 - TRBV5-1 CASSLSGGAYEQYF TGCGCCAGCAGCTTGAGCGGGGGGGCCTACGAGCAGTACTTC
- TRBJ2-7 - TRBV6-5 CASSEFYSGWTLVF TGTGCCAGCAGTGAATTTTATTCGGGATGGACCCTAGTCTTC
TRBD2 TRBJ2-3 - TRBV11-2 CASSPGLAGADTQYF TGTGCCAGCAGCCCGGGACTAGCGGGGGCAGATACGCAGTATTTT
- TRBJ2-3 few TRBV7-3 CASSLTPSGDTQYF TGTGCCAGCAGCTTAACCCCCTCCGGGGATACGCAGTATTTT
TRBD2 TRBJ2-3 once TRBV7-2 CASSLGISGFSDTQYF TGTGCCAGCAGCTTAGGCATTAGCGGGTTCTCAGATACGCAGTATTTT
TRBD1 TRBJ2-5 once TRBV11-3 CASSQRQGAQETQYF TGTGCCAGCAGCCAACGACAGGGGGCCCAAGAGACCCAGTACTTC
TRBD2 TRBJ2-3 - TRBV9 CASRPSGGLGDTQYF TGTGCCAGCAGACCTAGCGGGGGCCTTGGAGATACGCAGTATTTT
- TRBJ1-5 - TRBV6-1 CASSQRRDQPQHF TGTGCCAGCAGCCAGAGAAGAGATCAGCCCCAGCATTTT
- TRBJ2-7 - TRBV29-1 CSVEGPPPYEQYF TGCAGCGTGGAGGGACCGCCCCCCTACGAGCAGTACTTC
- TRBJ2-1 - TRBV30 CAWSGGASYNEQFF TGTGCCTGGAGTGGGGGGGCCTCCTACAATGAGCAGTTCTTC
- TRBJ2-7 - TRBV5-4 CASSLDGRIPLSEQYF TGTGCCAGCAGCTTGGACGGGAGAATTCCACTCAGCGAGCAGTACTTC
- TRBJ2-7 - TRBV7-6 CASSQDANSYEQYF TGTGCCAGCAGCCAAGACGCCAACTCCTACGAGCAGTACTTC
- TRBJ1-1 - TRBV6-5 CASSYSSRGGTEAFF TGTGCCAGCAGTTACTCCTCGAGGGGGGGCACTGAAGCTTTCTTT
TRBD1 TRBJ2-7 - TRBV5-6 CASSSQTGTGMYF TGTGCCAGCAGCTCACAGACCGGGACAGGGATGTACTTC
- TRBJ2-7 - TRBV25-1 CASRKGGVTYEQYF TGTGCCAGCAGAAAGGGGGGGGTGACCTACGAGCAGTACTTC
TRBD1 TRBJ2-7 - TRBV30 CAWSPLGTGTYEQYF TGTGCCTGGAGTCCTCTTGGGACAGGAACCTACGAGCAGTACTTC